This T cell receptor (beta chain) originates from a study of cytomegalovirus exposure and HLA in healthy donors. Study-level points and caveats: In a later analysis, an Asian-associated ancestry cluster reportedly showed fewer N-insertions than the roughly 700-donor mean. As a later analysis showed, several of the most significant clusters appeared to be linked to common viral pathogens.

Of note for this clone: Its antigen is not identified.

The primer mix had 60 Vbeta and 13 Jbeta primers. This table comes from immunoSEQ multiplex PCR, and its TCRdb copy is limited to in-frame clones, with some not included. The sample yields around 140,000 clones, around 81% seen once. All donors participated as healthy donors of bone marrow. The germline V and J ends were trimmed by 8 bases and 5 bases, with 42 bases remaining between them. This CDR3 has 22 residues. The clonotype comes from a man aged 50 to 59 in good health and CMV-seronegative. The sample consisted of PBMCs. V gene TRBV23-1 combines with J gene TRBJ1-2; a possible D gene is TRBD1 (5 bases). TRBV23-1 falls under the ORF class, with uncertain function. CDR3 DNA: TGCGCCAGCCTGGGGCGGTATGAGTTCGCAAAATCCGAAGGCTCTGATACTTATGGCTACACCTTC. Residues: CASLGRYEFAKSEGSDTYGYTF.